The T cell receptor beta chain under discussion was sequenced for a study of blood T cell repertoires in COVID-19. Across the whole study: Some COVID-19 samples were acute and others convalescent; all came from the United States, Italy and Spain.

Only in-frame clones appear in the TCRdb table, and some are missing; sequencing was by immunoSEQ multiplex PCR. This sample carries 20,000 to 25,000 clones, about 83% of them seen once, and the ten largest clones take about 25%. The CDR3 runs 15 residues. Looked up from germline, CDR1 is SEHNR and CDR2 is FQNEAQ (reference sequence). The J segment lost 3 bases and the V segment lost 4 bases, leaving 5 bases of the junction unmatched. The sample comprised peripheral blood. This receptor was identified in a human donor with active COVID-19. The donor label of this sample is uncertain. The chain carries TRBV7-9 and TRBJ2-7; 11 nucleotides line up with TRBD1. Written as DNA, the CDR3 is TGTGCCAGCAGCTCGACCGGGACAGGGGGCTACGAGCAGTACTTC. Protein sequence: CASSSTGTGGYEQYF.